This TCR beta chain was identified in a study of vaccination and CD4 T cells after COVID-19. Turning to the study itself: A CEFX pool, an HIV-1 Nef pool, or else no peptide went into the control cultures.

The CDR3 is 18 amino acids. CDR1 and CDR2 from the germline V gene are SGHDN and FVKESK. V was cut by 2 bases and J by 3 bases, with 20 bases left in between. Treatment defined: approximately 9-day PBMC culture with coronavirus spike peptide pools or control peptides (ViraFEST assay). Cultured CD4+ T cells had their DNA profiled by the Oncomine TCR Beta short-read assay. TCRdb recomputed calls from the PCR reads with MiXCR, one row per CDR3 protein. The table includes approximately 19,000 distinct CDR3 sequences, 43% detected once. Details on this clonotype: Its specificity is not known.

This receptor was taken from a human donor who had recovered from COVID-19. Sequencing used CD4+ T cells from blood, cultured in vitro. The rearrangement joins TRBV14 to TRBJ2-1; D may correspond to TRBD1 or TRBD2 (7 bases each). For the CDR3, the DNA is TGTGCCAGCAGCCAAACAGGAGGGAGGGGGCAGGGCTACAATGAGCAGTTCTTC. As protein: CASSQTGGRGQGYNEQFF.